A single sample is the source of the 6 T cell receptor beta chains below, sequenced in a study of T-cell reconstitution after alpha-beta-depleted transplantation in children. During its preparation, the TCRbeta library received unique molecular identifiers. TCRdb used MiXCR to reprocess the PCR reads, holding one entry per CDR3 protein. The profile shows 610,000 or so distinct CDR3 sequences, approximately 30% of them singletons. This specimen was PBMCs, taken before TCRalphabeta/CD19-depleted stem cell transplant. The receptors here all came from a boy under three years old with Wiskott-Aldrich syndrome, due to receive a stem cell transplant.

The chain joins TRBV5-1 to TRBJ2-1; 8 nucleotides match TRBD2. With V trimmed by 1 base and J by 5 bases, 11 bases remained unmatched. The germline V gene encodes CDR1 SGHRS and CDR2 YFSETQ. CDR3 length equals 17 residues. CDR3 residues: CASSLFPSGSSNNEQFF. The CDR3 nucleotides are TGCGCCAGCAGCTTGTTTCCCAGCGGGAGTTCCAACAATGAGCAGTTCTTC.

The chain combines TRBV10-3 with TRBJ1-2; the D gene is possibly TRBD1 (5 bases). Germline CDR1 and CDR2: ENHRY and SYGVKD. Trimming left V 0 bases short and J 4 bases short, with 12 bases between. CDR3 length equals 15 residues. The chain's CDR3 is CAISESAGKGYGYTF. DNA for the CDR3: TGTGCCATCAGTGAGTCTGCAGGGAAGGGCTATGGCTACACCTTC.

This clonotype has a handful of counts. V usage is TRBV29-1 and J usage is TRBJ2-7; D gene uncertain. V was pared by 5 bases and J by 1 base, with 6 bases between. CDR1 and CDR2 from the germline V gene are SQVTM and ANQGSEA. The CDR3 is 11 amino acids. Here the CDR3 DNA reads TGCAGCGTTATTATTTCCTACGAGCAGTACTTC. It is translated as CSVIISYEQYF.

This clonotype has a handful of counts. This chain uses TRBV19 with TRBJ2-1, with D perhaps TRBD2 (5 bases). The length of the CDR3 is 14 residues. Germline CDR1 reads LNHDA; CDR2 reads SQIVND (reference sequence). V lost 1 base to trimming and J lost 9 bases, with 13 bases between them. The CDR3 nucleotides read TGTGCCAGTAGTATAGGACGAGCGGTAGGTGAGCAGTTCTTC. It is translated as CASSIGRAVGEQFF.

This sequence joins TRBV6-1 and TRBJ1-1; no reliable D call. The V end was cut by 6 bases, the J end by 0 bases, with 11 bases between. The germline V gene has CDR1 MNHNS and CDR2 SASEGT. The length of the CDR3 is 14 residues. CDR3 DNA: TGTGCCAGCAGCCCCCGGGCCTTGAACACTGAAGCTTTCTTT. Translating gives CASSPRALNTEAFF.

DNA for the CDR3: TGTGCCAGCAGCCAAAGGACTAGCGGCTCCTACAATGAGCAGTTCTTC. This codes for CASSQRTSGSYNEQFF. The rearrangement links TRBV4-2 to TRBJ2-1; 10 bases map to TRBD2. The trim removed 2 bases at V and 0 bases at J, leaving 1 base unmatched. CDR3 length: 16 amino acids. Per germline, CDR1 LGHNA and CDR2 YNFKEQ.